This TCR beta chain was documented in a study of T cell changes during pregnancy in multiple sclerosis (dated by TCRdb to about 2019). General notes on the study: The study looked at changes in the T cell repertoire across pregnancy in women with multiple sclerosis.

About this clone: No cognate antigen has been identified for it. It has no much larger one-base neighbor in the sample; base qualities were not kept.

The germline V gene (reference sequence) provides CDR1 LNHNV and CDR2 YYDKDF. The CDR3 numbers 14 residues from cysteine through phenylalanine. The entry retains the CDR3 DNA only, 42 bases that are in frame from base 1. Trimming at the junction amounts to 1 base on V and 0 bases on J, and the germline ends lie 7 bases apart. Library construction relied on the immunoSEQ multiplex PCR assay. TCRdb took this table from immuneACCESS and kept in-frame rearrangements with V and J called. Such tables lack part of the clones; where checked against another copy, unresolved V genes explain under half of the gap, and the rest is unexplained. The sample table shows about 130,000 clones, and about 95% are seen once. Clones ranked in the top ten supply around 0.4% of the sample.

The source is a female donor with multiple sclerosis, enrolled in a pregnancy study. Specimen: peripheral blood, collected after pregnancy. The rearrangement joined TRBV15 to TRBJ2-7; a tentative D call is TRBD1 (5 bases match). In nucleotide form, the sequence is TGTGCCACCAGCAGAGGGGGCGGCTCCTACGAGCAGTACTTC. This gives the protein CATSRGGGSYEQYF.